This TCR beta chain was sequenced in a study of T-cell reconstitution after alpha-beta-depleted transplantation in children. There are a few counts of this clonotype. A TCRbeta library incorporating unique molecular identifiers was prepared. TCRdb called the PCR reads again in MiXCR, with one record for every CDR3 protein. This sample has about 420,000 distinct CDR3 sequences, with roughly 11% found just once. V shed 2 bases and J 0 bases; nucleotides not matched to a gene: 3. There are 15 residues in the CDR3. Germline V gives CDR1 MGHRA, CDR2 YSYEKL. Sequenced material: PBMCs from the stem cell graft donor, taken from the stem cell graft. The sequence derives from a human donor who donated a stem cell graft to a child with acute myeloid leukemia. The chain joins TRBV4-1 to TRBJ1-2, with 7 bases identical to TRBD1. The CDR3 protein is CASSQNRGTNYGYTF. As DNA, the CDR3 is TGCGCCAGCAGCCAAAACAGGGGAACTAACTATGGCTACACCTTC.